The clone carrying this T cell receptor (beta chain) appeared a few times. One entry per CDR3 protein, called by TCRdb with MiXCR from the 5' RACE reads. Seen here are some 600,000 distinct CDR3 sequences, roughly 17% observed once, and the top ten hold around 8.1%. The data were taken from a study of T-cell memory formation after mild COVID-19. Germline-derived CDR1 and CDR2 are MNHNY and SVGAGI (reference sequence). V trimming: 6 bases; J trimming: 2 bases; junction bases outside the gene matches: 9. CDR3 length: 16 residues. This chain links TRBV6-6 with TRBJ1-1; 10 bases are a match to TRBD1. The sample was PBMCs or a T cell subset sorted from them (not recorded which). The receptor was derived from an adult woman who had mild COVID-19 (a few samples of this study predate the infection). Cell type and time point are not known. As DNA, the CDR3 is TGTGCCAGCAGACCCGACAGGGGGCGGTTAAACACTGAAGCTTTCTTT. Translating gives CASRPDRGRLNTEAFF.